The next 27 T cell receptor beta chains were all read from a single sample in a study of cytomegalovirus exposure and HLA in healthy donors. Primers: 60 Vbeta forward and 13 Jbeta reverse. Some clones are missing from TCRdb's copy, which holds only in-frame ones; the method was immunoSEQ multiplex PCR. Altogether around 100,000 clones are present, approximately 71% being singletons, with the ten largest covering 9.6%. The material sequenced was PBMCs. These receptors were collected from a male donor in good health and CMV-seropositive.

V and J are TRBV21-1 and TRBJ1-3; no check of the table's D call, TRBD1, against the DNA was made. TRBV21-1 is an annotated pseudogene. This CDR3 is built from 14 residues. The CDR3 DNA follows: TGTGCCAGCAGCATACAGGGTACGGGAAACACCATATATTTT. This codes for CASSIQGTGNTIYF.

The V and J genes are TRBV18 and TRBJ2-7; D uncertain. Germline V lookup: CDR1 KGHSH, CDR2 LQKENI. The length of the CDR3 is 14 residues. The ends were cut back, 1 base at V and 0 bases at J, with 7 bases in the middle. The CDR3 bases are TGTGCCAGCTCACCACGCGCCTCCTCCTACGAGCAGTACTTC. Translated, it gives CASSPRASSYEQYF.

The sample holds one count of this clone. The chain uses TRBV7-3 and TRBJ2-7, with D tentatively TRBD1 (5 bases). The CDR3 extends over 17 amino acids. Germline assignment: CDR1 SGHTA and CDR2 FQGTGA. Trimming cost V 7 bases and J 6 bases, with 28 bases left between them. CDR3 loop: CASTLLPVGRVPIEQYF. DNA for the CDR3: TGTGCCAGCACCCTCCTCCCCGTGGGCAGGGTGCCCATCGAGCAGTACTTC.

This chain connects TRBV30 to TRBJ2-5, with D perhaps matching TRBD1 (6 bases). The CDR3 covers 13 residues. Per the germline V gene, CDR1 is GTSNPN and CDR2 is SVGIG (reference sequence). Trimming shortened V by 5 bases and J by 0 bases, and 10 bases separated the two germline ends. The CDR3 region has the DNA TGTGCCTGGGGAACAGGGTACCAAGAGACCCAGTACTTC. This translates into CAWGTGYQETQYF.

This clone has just one count. The gene calls are TRBV6-5 and TRBJ1-3; maybe TRBD1 (5 bases). The CDR3 has 16 amino acids. The V and J ends lost 0 bases and 3 bases respectively, with 12 bases between them. Germline values: CDR1 MNHEY, CDR2 SVGAGI. CDR3 coding DNA: TGTGCCAGCAGTTACTCCAGTGACAGTCTTGGAAACACCATATATTTT. This gives the protein CASSYSSDSLGNTIYF.

The V gene is TRBV13, the J gene TRBJ2-7, with 7 bases matching TRBD2. This CDR3 contains 14 residues. CDR1 is PRHDT and CDR2 is FYEKMQ in the germline V gene (reference sequence). V dropped 0 bases and J dropped 3; count of bases not matched to a gene: 2. Here the CDR3 reads CASSLGLADYEQYF. The DNA of the CDR3 is TGTGCCAGCAGCTTAGGGCTAGCGGACTACGAGCAGTACTTC.

This clone came up a few times. The genes are TRBV2 and TRBJ2-3, with unresolved D. This CDR3 comprises 15 residues. CDR1 is SNHLY and CDR2 is FYNNEI in the germline V gene. With 5 bases removed from V and 1 base from J, the gap between germline ends came to 13 bases. The CDR3 here is CASSSWATRTDTQYF. The CDR3 bases are TGTGCCAGCAGTAGCTGGGCTACCCGCACAGATACGCAGTATTTT.

The chain combines TRBV5-1 with TRBJ2-1; 8 bases fit TRBD1. The CDR3 spans 14 residues. V gave up 0 bases and J gave up 6 bases; unmatched junction bases: 2. The germline V gene encodes CDR1 SGHRS and CDR2 YFSETQ. For the CDR3, the DNA is TGCGCCAGCAGCTTGGGGACAGGGTCCAATGAGCAGTTCTTC. It specifies CASSLGTGSNEQFF.

This clone was found a few times. The chain has TRBV30 and TRBJ1-2; TRBD1 aligns across 10 bases. Trimming at V came to 0 bases and at J to 2 bases, leaving 3 bases not matched to a gene. The germline gives CDR1 GTSNPN, CDR2 SVGIG (reference sequence). The CDR3 consists of 15 residues. The chain's CDR3 is CAWSVLGQGNYGYTF. The DNA of the CDR3 is TGTGCCTGGAGTGTATTGGGACAGGGGAACTATGGCTACACCTTC.

This clone was picked up a small number of times. The V gene is TRBV13, the J gene TRBJ2-7; no definite D call. Germline loops: CDR1 PRHDT, CDR2 FYEKMQ (reference sequence). The CDR3 is 15 amino acids. V lost 1 base, J lost 3 bases, and 13 bases lay in between. The CDR3 DNA reads as TGTGCCAGCAGCTTAGACGGTAGTAGAGGCTACGAGCAGTACTTC. Encoded protein: CASSLDGSRGYEQYF.

This CDR3 is CASILTRDTEAFF. CDR3 nucleotide sequence: TGTGCCAGCATCTTGACCAGGGACACTGAAGCTTTCTTT. V usage is TRBV7-2 and J usage is TRBJ1-1; D is perhaps TRBD1 (5 bases). V was clipped by 7 bases and J by 3 bases, with 12 bases between them. The CDR3 runs 13 residues. From germline, CDR1 is SGHTA and CDR2 FQGNSA.

This clone came up a few times. The J gene is TRBJ2-7, the V gene TRBV6-4; D perhaps matches TRBD2 (6 bases). V shed 7 bases and J shed 2 bases, with 15 bases lying between them. CDR1 MRHNA and CDR2 SNTAGT come from the germline V gene. The CDR3 has 14 amino acids. The CDR3, as DNA: TGTGCCAGCACTCTGTACAGGACTACCTACGAGCAGTACTTC. This gives the protein CASTLYRTTYEQYF.

The chain employs TRBV11-2 and TRBJ2-4; D is possibly TRBD1 (5 bases). This CDR3 has 15 residues. Looked up from germline, CDR1 is SGHAT and CDR2 is FQNNGV. V lost 1 base and J lost 3, with 10 bases in between. In DNA form, the CDR3 reads TGTGCCAGCAGCTTAGGACAGTCGTACAAAAACATTCAGTACTTC. Its translation is CASSLGQSYKNIQYF.

The chain combines TRBV9 with TRBJ2-3; TRBD2 matches at 10 bases. The CDR3 length is 18 residues. Germline CDR1 SGDLS, CDR2 YYNGEE. The V and J ends lost 0 bases and 4 bases, in that order; junction bases with no gene match: 11. The CDR3 DNA sequence: TGTGCCAGCAGCGTAGTTGTCAGCGGGAGGGCCCAACCAGATACGCAGTATTTT. This encodes CASSVVVSGRAQPDTQYF.

The chain employs TRBV2 and TRBJ2-2; D remains unclear. V shed 4 bases and J shed 2 bases, with 8 bases lying between them. The CDR3 consists of 14 residues. Germline V lookup: CDR1 SNHLY, CDR2 FYNNEI. CDR3 sequence: CASSGQINTGELFF. The CDR3 DNA follows: TGTGCCAGCAGTGGGCAGATTAACACCGGGGAGCTGTTTTTT.

The table lists this clone with a few counts. The chain links TRBV11-2 to TRBJ2-3; weak D call: TRBD2 (6 bases). V was clipped by 5 bases and J by 5 bases, with 23 bases between them. Germline CDR1 reads SGHAT; CDR2 reads FQNNGV. The CDR3 extends over 17 amino acids. The CDR3 region is CASSRRASVGRGDTQYF. DNA of the CDR3: TGTGCCAGCAGCCGGAGAGCAAGTGTCGGGCGGGGAGATACGCAGTATTTT.

This chain uses TRBV29-1 with TRBJ2-3, with D maybe TRBD1 (6 bases). Deletions cut 4 bases from V and 5 bases from J, with 16 bases between. The CDR3 length is 14 residues. Per the germline V gene, CDR1 is SQVTM and CDR2 is ANQGSEA. The CDR3 loop is CSVVGDKRKDTQYF. As DNA, the CDR3 is TGCAGCGTTGTTGGGGACAAAAGAAAAGATACGCAGTATTTT.

This clone turned up a few times. V and J are TRBV28 and TRBJ2-6, with D possibly being TRBD2 (5 bases). CDR1 MDHEN and CDR2 SYDVKM come from the germline V gene. The CDR3 covers 16 residues. Trimming cost V 5 bases and J 0 bases, with 11 bases left between them. CDR3 residues: CASSPRTSSGANVLTF. The CDR3 coding sequence is TGTGCCAGCAGTCCCCGAACTAGCTCTGGGGCCAACGTCCTGACTTTC.

This clone was recorded a few times. The junction shows a germline mismatch at one end, possibly a read error. The rearrangement joins TRBV4-3 to TRBJ2-4, with 9 bases matching TRBD1. The CDR3 is 16 amino acids. Germline CDR1 reads LGHNA; CDR2 reads YSLEER. The CDR3 DNA reads as TGCGCCAGCAGCCAGGGGACAGGGTCTCTCGGAAACAGTCAGTACTTC. Residues: CASSQGTGSLGNSQYF.

The V gene is TRBV28, the J gene TRBJ1-5, with D maybe TRBD1 (5 bases). CDR1 and CDR2 from the germline V gene are MDHEN and SYDVKM. The CDR3 has 14 amino acids. Trimming stripped 6 bases from V and 7 bases from J, with 16 bases between. Written as DNA, the CDR3 is TGTGCCAGCAGCCCGGGGGGGGGATTGCAGCCCCAGCATTTT. This gives the protein CASSPGGGLQPQHF. Filled out from reference TRBV28 and TRBJ1-5, the complete variable domain reads DVKVTQSSRYLVKRTGEKVFLECVQDMDHENMFWYRQDPGLGLRLIYFSYDVKMKEKGDIPEGYSVSREKKERFSLILESASTNQTSMYLCASSPGGGLQPQHFGDGTRLSIL.

The sample holds a few counts of this clone. This chain connects TRBV19 to TRBJ2-3; 8 bases line up with TRBD2. Germline V CDR1 and CDR2: LNHDA, SQIVND (reference sequence). Trimming cost V 6 bases and J 1 base; bases outside gene matches: 9. There are 16 residues in the CDR3. The CDR3 DNA follows: TGTGCCAGTAGCCCCCAGCCGGGAGGGGGCACAGATACGCAGTATTTT. Translated, it gives CASSPQPGGGTDTQYF.

The chain has TRBV5-8 and TRBJ1-4; perhaps TRBD1 as D (5 bases). CDR3 length: 14 residues. The germline V gene has CDR1 SGHTS and CDR2 YDEGEE. V lost 0 bases and J lost 4, with 7 bases in between. CDR3 protein: CASSLGQINEKLFF. The CDR3 region has the DNA TGTGCCAGCAGCTTGGGACAGATTAATGAAAAACTGTTTTTT.

The chain uses TRBV10-2 and TRBJ2-2; TRBD2 matches 9 bases. CDR1 and CDR2 from the germline V gene are WSHSY and SAAADI. The CDR3 length is 18 residues. Trimming removed 6 bases from V and 1 base from J; junction bases left unmatched: 12. Here the CDR3 reads CASRVAGFSGRNTGELFF. The CDR3 region has the DNA TGCGCCAGCAGAGTGGCGGGGTTTAGCGGGAGGAACACCGGGGAGCTGTTTTTT.

Of note for this clone: One junction end disagrees with the germline gene, perhaps due to a read error. V is TRBV7-6 and J is TRBJ2-7; the match to TRBD1 covers 9 bases. The CDR3 is 17 amino acids. CDR1 is SGHVS, CDR2 FNYEAQ, per germline. The CDR3 bases are TGTGCCAGCAGCTTAGCGATCGGAACAGGGGGCTCCGACGAGCAGTACTTC. Protein sequence: CASSLAIGTGGSDEQYF.

The chain employs TRBV7-2 and TRBJ2-6, with 12 bases matching TRBD2. Germline V CDR1 and CDR2: SGHTA, FQGNSA. CDR3 length: 18 residues. V lost 5 bases to trimming and J lost 5 bases; unmatched junction nucleotides: 10. The CDR3 spells CASSSLLAGGPRANVLTF. The CDR3 nucleotides are TGTGCCAGCAGCAGCCTCCTAGCGGGAGGGCCTAGGGCCAACGTCCTGACTTTC. Using reference TRBV7-2 and TRBJ2-6 for the parts outside the CDR3, the full variable domain is GAGVSQSPSNKVTEKGKDVELRCDPISGHTALYWYRQSLGQGLEFLIYFQGNSAPDKSGLPSDRFSAERTGGSVSTLTIQRTQQEDSAVYLCASSSLLAGGPRANVLTFGAGSRLTVL.

The chain recombines TRBV11-3 with TRBJ2-3; 13 bases are shared with TRBD2. The CDR3 runs 16 residues. Germline V gives CDR1 SGHNT, CDR2 YENEEA. The ends lost 5 bases at V and 2 bases at J; junction bases unmatched: 4. CDR3 region: CASSTGTSGTTDTQYF. CDR3 in DNA: TGTGCCAGCAGCACAGGGACTAGCGGGACCACAGATACGCAGTATTTT.

The chain joins TRBV19 to TRBJ1-4; 7 bases are shared with TRBD1. Germline CDR1 LNHDA, CDR2 SQIVND (reference sequence). CDR3 size: 15 residues. Losses at the gene ends were 3 bases for V and 7 bases for J; bases not matched to a gene: 8. The chain's CDR3 is CASSIRTGRTEKLFF. CDR3 bases: TGTGCCAGTAGTATTCGGACAGGAAGGACTGAAAAACTGTTTTTT.